The T cell receptor (beta chain) under discussion was sequenced for a study of human T cells and chemical hapten exposure (dated by TCRdb to about 2021). Regarding the complete study: The libraries were sequenced as a pool, and the TCR yield per sample differed mostly because of small variations in library volumes within the pool. For every blood RNA sample, sequencing covered both the TCR alpha and TCR beta chains. Peripheral blood TCR repertoire changes were tracked in vivo in alopecia patients during primary and secondary sensitization to the hapten diphenylcyclopropenone (DPC). Overall study results and their limits: DPC sensitization did not change the number of TCRs with a frequency above 1 in 1000, and there was no evidence of changes in global repertoire structure. After repeated subsampling, the strength of the expansion versus patch-test correlation and the threshold at which it became significant changed.

Receptor amplification or capture employed 5' RACE. The run used an Illumina MiSeq. Library preparation attached unique molecular identifiers to individual cDNA molecules for quantitative, reproducible TCR counting. Processing in the source paper ran as follows. A median of roughly 100,000 TCRs per sample was observed, with a range of about 23,224 to 700,000. The Decombinator software suite was used to annotate V, J and CDR3 in the TCR reads. Every sample was subsampled to the same number of TCRs (28,000) for the PS versus PT1 abundance plots. TCRs were defined as expanded if absent before sensitization and observed at least eight times at the 2-week time point. TCRdb's own reprocessing of the public reads used fastp at Q25 and MiXCR and kept productive beta chains. Each CDR3 protein gets just one entry, which takes the most common genes and DNA from the rows behind it. These V and J calls derive from TCRdb rather than the authors' analysis. The sample table contains 130,000 or so distinct CDR3 sequences; only one count was recorded for around 4% of them. Jointly, the top ten make up about 1.3% of the sample.

This clonotype occurred a few times. The target of this receptor is not known. This sequence may be a read error, since a much larger clone differs from it by one base. Trimming takes 0 bases from V and 7 bases from J, and the germline ends sit 12 bases apart. Via the germline V gene, CDR1 is MNHEY and CDR2 SVGAGI. The CDR3 runs 14 residues from the cysteine to the phenylalanine. The entry retains the CDR3 DNA only, 42 bases that are in frame from base 1. Total RNA was isolated from unfractionated whole blood collected in Tempus Blood RNA tubes. A handful of healthy volunteers were used as TCR sequencing controls and were bled at day 0, 2 weeks and 6 weeks.

The chain couples TRBV6-5 to TRBJ1-1; the D segment could be TRBD1, given 5 matching bases. The receptor was derived from a female donor in good health. This receptor has the CDR3 CASSYSGARREAFF. DNA sequence: TGTGCCAGCAGTTACTCCGGGGCAAGGCGTGAAGCTTTCTTT.